The 29 T cell receptor beta chains reported below all come from one sample, sequenced in a study of a mutant IDH1 vaccine in newly diagnosed glioma. TCRdb's copy holds only in-frame clones and misses some; the assay was immunoSEQ multiplex PCR. Found here are 99,000 or so clones, about 90% of them singletons; the top ten hold 0.5% to 0.6%. Time point: baseline, week 1 (first vaccination visit). The treatment is: pre-vaccination baseline after standard-of-care therapy. This specimen was PBMCs, taken from a glioma patient treated with radiotherapy, temozolomide or both. These receptors were taken from a woman aged 50 to 65 with glioma.

The chain has TRBV19 and TRBJ2-7, with D possibly TRBD1 on 6 matching bases. This CDR3 is built from 13 residues. Per the germline V gene, CDR1 is LNHDA and CDR2 is SQIVND (reference sequence). The V and J ends lost 6 bases and 3 bases respectively, with 12 bases between them. CDR3 sequence reads: CASSPDRNYEQYF. The DNA of the CDR3 is TGTGCCAGTAGCCCTGACAGGAACTACGAGCAGTACTTC.

CDR3 sequence reads: CASSPGPSPFQETQYF. CDR3 nucleotide sequence: TGTGCCAGCAGCCCGGGACCATCGCCCTTCCAAGAGACCCAGTACTTC. The rearrangement links TRBV7-3 to TRBJ2-5; D is tentatively TRBD1 or TRBD2 (5 bases each). Trimming cost V 5 bases and J 1 base, with 17 bases left between them. CDR1 is SGHTA and CDR2 is FQGTGA in the germline V gene. This CDR3 spans 16 amino acids.

The chain employs TRBV14 and TRBJ2-1; D perhaps matches TRBD2 (8 bases). This CDR3 has 14 residues. V was clipped by 1 base and J by 12 bases, with 16 bases between them. In germline, CDR1 is SGHDN, CDR2 FVKESK. The CDR3 protein is CASSQVREGAGQFF. As DNA, the CDR3 is TGTGCCAGCAGCCAAGTCCGGGAGGGGGCAGGGCAGTTCTTC.

Of note for this clone: The same CDR3 arises from other DNA sequences in this sample as well. The chain links TRBV28 to TRBJ1-5; D unclear. There are 11 residues in the CDR3. Germline CDR1 reads MDHEN; CDR2 reads SYDVKM. The ends were cut back, 6 bases at V and 6 bases at J, with 6 bases in the middle. In nucleotides, the CDR3 is TGTGCCAGCAGCCTAGGTCAGCCCCAGCATTTT. It yields the protein CASSLGQPQHF.

The rearrangement uses TRBV29-1 and TRBJ2-1; D possibly corresponds to TRBD2 (5 bases). Germline V lookup: CDR1 SQVTM, CDR2 ANQGSEA. The CDR3 is 15 amino acids. With 7 bases removed from V and 2 bases from J, the gap between germline ends came to 18 bases. CDR3 sequence: CSGEGRQTPYNEQFF. The CDR3 nucleotides are TGCAGCGGCGAGGGAAGGCAGACCCCCTACAATGAGCAGTTCTTC.

The chain joins TRBV5-1 to TRBJ1-4; tentative D call: TRBD1 (6 bases). This CDR3 comprises 14 residues. Germline CDR1 and CDR2: SGHRS and YFSETQ. The V gene lost 2 bases and the J gene lost 4 bases, with 9 bases spanning the gap. CDR3 in amino acids: CASSLQGLNEKLFF. CDR3 DNA: TGCGCCAGCAGCTTACAGGGCCTTAATGAAAAACTGTTTTTT.

The genes are TRBV7-9 and TRBJ2-7; D not resolved. This CDR3 is built from 12 residues. Germline V gene sequence: CDR1 SEHNR, CDR2 FQNEAQ (reference sequence). V was trimmed by 5 bases and J by 2 bases, leaving 7 bases between them. The CDR3 coding sequence is TGTGCCAGCAGCCCCGTTCCCTACGAGCAGTACTTC. Amino acids: CASSPVPYEQYF.

V and J are TRBV19 and TRBJ2-1; 7 bases are shared with TRBD1. Germline V lookup: CDR1 LNHDA, CDR2 SQIVND (reference sequence). V shed 5 bases, J shed 0 bases, and the junction held 7 bases outside the gene matches. The CDR3 extends over 16 amino acids. The CDR3 coding sequence is TGTGCCAGTAGTCCCCAGACAGGGCTCTCCTACAATGAGCAGTTCTTC. This translates into CASSPQTGLSYNEQFF.

The rearrangement uses TRBV6-5 and TRBJ2-2, with 8 positions matching TRBD1. From germline, CDR1 is MNHEY and CDR2 SVGAGI. The CDR3 runs to 15 residues. Trimming took 7 bases from V and 5 from J; bases not matched to a gene: 9. The CDR3 here is CASTLGTGDTGELFF. CDR3 in DNA: TGTGCCAGCACCTTAGGGACAGGAGATACCGGGGAGCTGTTTTTT.

This clone was observed a single time. The chain links TRBV10-1 to TRBJ2-2; 7 nucleotides align to TRBD1. The trim removed 4 bases at V and 1 base at J, leaving 3 bases unmatched. This CDR3 spans 15 amino acids. Germline assignment: CDR1 WNHNN and CDR2 SYGVQD (reference sequence). The CDR3 DNA reads as TGCGCCAGCAGTGCGACAGGGCTGAACACCGGGGAGCTGTTTTTT. The encoded protein is CASSATGLNTGELFF.

The chain joins TRBV7-9 to TRBJ1-3, with a weak D call TRBD1 (5 bases). CDR1 is SEHNR, CDR2 FQNEAQ, per germline (reference sequence). This CDR3 contains 15 residues. Between the trimmed V and J ends, which lost 1 base and 3 bases, there was a span of 10 bases. CDR3 coding DNA: TGTGCCAGCAGCTTAGTGAAGGGGAGTGGAAACACCATATATTTT. This codes for CASSLVKGSGNTIYF.

The chain uses TRBV5-1 and TRBJ1-1, with D perhaps matching TRBD1 (6 bases). Per germline, CDR1 SGHRS and CDR2 YFSETQ. The ends were cut back, 3 bases at V and 1 base at J, with 10 bases in the middle. The CDR3 extends over 14 amino acids. The CDR3 protein is CASSWAGENTEAFF. CDR3 bases: TGCGCCAGCAGCTGGGCAGGGGAGAACACTGAAGCTTTCTTT. Based on the CDR3 plus reference TRBV5-1 and TRBJ1-1, the full variable domain is KAGVTQTPRYLIKTRGQQVTLSCSPISGHRSVSWYQQTPGQGLQFLFEYFSETQRNKGNFPGRFSGRQFSNSRSEMNVSTLELGDSALYLCASSWAGENTEAFFGQGTRLTVV.

The rearrangement joins TRBV6-5 to TRBJ2-2; D possibly matches TRBD1 or TRBD2 (5 bases each). The CDR3 has 15 residues. Trimming left V 4 bases short and J 7 bases short, with 16 bases between. Germline CDR1 and CDR2: MNHEY and SVGAGI. CDR3 amino acids: CASSSGRPGGGELFF. The CDR3 coding sequence is TGTGCCAGCAGTTCCGGACGCCCTGGGGGCGGGGAGCTGTTTTTT.

The rearrangement uses TRBV19 and TRBJ2-2; TRBD1 or TRBD2 may be the D gene (6 bases each). Trimming removed 6 bases from V and 3 bases from J, with 17 bases in between. The CDR3 totals 16 residues. CDR1 and CDR2 from the germline V gene are LNHDA and SQIVND (reference sequence). The CDR3 spells CASSNTQGRYTGELFF. CDR3 nucleotide sequence: TGTGCCAGTAGCAACACCCAGGGGAGGTACACCGGGGAGCTGTTTTTT.

The chain uses TRBV6-6 and TRBJ2-7, with 12 bases matching TRBD2. The germline gives CDR1 MNHNY, CDR2 SVGAGI (reference sequence). Unmatched junction bases numbered 3, after V lost 3 bases and J lost 6 bases. The CDR3 extends over 14 amino acids. CDR3 residues: CASSYTSGRFEQYF. The CDR3 DNA sequence: TGTGCCAGCAGTTATACTAGCGGGAGGTTCGAGCAGTACTTC.

The V and J genes are TRBV30 and TRBJ2-2, with a possible D match to TRBD2 (5 bases). From germline, CDR1 is GTSNPN and CDR2 SVGIG (reference sequence). The CDR3 length is 16 residues. V was cut by 5 bases and J by 1 base, with 17 bases left in between. The CDR3 region has the DNA TGTGCCTGGGGGAGAGGGCGTACGATGAACACCGGGGAGCTGTTTTTT. Amino acids: CAWGRGRTMNTGELFF.

The gene calls are TRBV27 and TRBJ1-2, with 9 bases lining up with TRBD1. J was trimmed by 4 bases and V by 5 bases; bases with no gene match: 8. CDR3 length equals 15 residues. Germline V gene sequence: CDR1 MNHEY, CDR2 SMNVEV (reference sequence). The CDR3 coding sequence is TGTGCCAGCAGTCCCCTAGGGACAGGGAGCTATGGCTACACCTTC. As protein: CASSPLGTGSYGYTF.

V usage is TRBV5-1 and J usage is TRBJ2-1; 7 nucleotides line up with TRBD2. This CDR3 spans 15 amino acids. Unmatched junction bases numbered 6, after V lost 2 bases and J lost 4 bases. From germline, CDR1 is SGHRS and CDR2 YFSETQ. The CDR3: CASSLAGPDYNEQFF. In DNA, the CDR3 is TGCGCCAGCAGCTTAGCGGGACCCGATTACAATGAGCAGTTCTTC. The full variable domain, completed using reference TRBV5-1 and TRBJ2-1, is KAGVTQTPRYLIKTRGQQVTLSCSPISGHRSVSWYQQTPGQGLQFLFEYFSETQRNKGNFPGRFSGRQFSNSRSEMNVSTLELGDSALYLCASSLAGPDYNEQFFGPGTRLTVL.

The chain couples TRBV11-2 to TRBJ2-7; 11 nucleotides match TRBD2. Germline V CDR1 and CDR2: SGHAT, FQNNGV. This CDR3 contains 16 residues. The V and J ends lost 5 bases and 5 bases, in that order; junction bases with no gene match: 11. CDR3: CASSRRQTSGIHEQYF. In DNA form, the CDR3 reads TGTGCCAGCAGCAGACGGCAGACTAGCGGGATCCACGAGCAGTACTTC.

In the case of this clone: One end of the junction does not line up with germline, which may come from a read error. This chain uses TRBV5-4 with TRBJ2-5; no clear D. Germline-derived CDR1 and CDR2 are SGHNT and YYREEE (reference sequence). The CDR3 spans 14 residues. The CDR3 bases are TGTGCCAGCACCTTGGACCGAAACCAAGAGACCCAGTACTTC. Protein: CASTLDRNQETQYF. Together with reference TRBV5-4 and TRBJ2-5, the CDR3 gives the full variable domain: ETGVTQSPTHLIKTRGQQVTLRCSSQSGHNTVSWYQQALGQGPQFIFQYYREEENGRGNFPPRFSGLQFPNYSSELNVNALELDDSALYLCASTLDRNQETQYFGPGTRLLVL.

This clone was detected only a few times. This sequence joins TRBV29-1 and TRBJ1-1; no definite D call. There are 10 residues in the CDR3. Germline CDR1 reads SQVTM; CDR2 reads ANQGSEA. Trimming shortened V by 7 bases and J by 5 bases, and 8 bases separated the two germline ends. CDR3 nucleotides: TGCAGCGGCAGGACGACTGAAGCTTTCTTT. Encoded protein: CSGRTTEAFF.

The CDR3 DNA follows: TGTGCCAGTAGTATCGGACAGGGGACAGATACGCAGTATTTT. Translating it yields CASSIGQGTDTQYF. V gene TRBV19 combines with J gene TRBJ2-3; 9 bases are shared with TRBD1. This CDR3 has 14 amino acids. Germline V gene data show CDR1 as LNHDA and CDR2 as SQIVND (reference sequence). The junction had 1 base not matched to a gene; V was cut back by 3 bases and J by 3 bases. Full variable domain (remainder filled in from reference TRBV19 and TRBJ2-3): DGGITQSPKYLFRKEGQNVTLSCEQNLNHDAMYWYRQDPGQGLRLIYYSQIVNDFQKGDIAEGYSVSREKKESFPLTVTSAQKNPTAFYLCASSIGQGTDTQYFGPGTRLTVL.

The chain uses TRBV6-5 and TRBJ2-7; 7 nucleotides agree with TRBD1. Trimming at V came to 0 bases and at J to 4 bases, leaving 3 bases not matched to a gene. Germline loops: CDR1 MNHEY, CDR2 SVGAGI. The CDR3 has 14 residues. CDR3 sequence reads: CASSYSQGDYEQYF. The CDR3 bases are TGTGCCAGCAGTTACTCGCAGGGGGATTACGAGCAGTACTTC.

This clone was seen a few times. The chain couples TRBV6-6 to TRBJ1-6, with 8 bases identical to TRBD1. The CDR3 contains 16 residues. The V gene's germline CDR1 is MNHNY and CDR2 SVGAGI (reference sequence). The V gene end was trimmed by 2 bases and the J gene end by 9 bases; junction bases not matched to a gene: 9. The CDR3 coding sequence is TGTGCCAGCAGTTACCCTCCCGGACAGGGAATTTCACCCCTCCACTTT. Its protein product is CASSYPPGQGISPLHF.

This chain links TRBV7-9 with TRBJ2-2; maybe TRBD1 (6 bases). Germline CDR1 SEHNR, CDR2 FQNEAQ (reference sequence). The V end lost 0 bases, the J end lost 13 bases, and 12 bases lay between the germline ends. This CDR3 has 13 amino acids. CDR3 residues: CASSLAGQFRLFF. In nucleotides, the CDR3 is TGTGCCAGCAGCTTAGCTGGACAGTTTAGGCTGTTTTTT.

A word on this clone: The same CDR3 also results from other DNA sequences found in this sample. J is TRBJ2-2 and V is TRBV6-5, with D uncertain. Germline-derived CDR1 and CDR2 are MNHEY and SVGAGI. The CDR3 is made up of 13 amino acids. Trimming shortened V by 5 bases and J by 1 base, and 5 bases separated the two germline ends. The CDR3 is CASSRKNTGELFF. In nucleotides, the CDR3 is TGTGCCAGCAGTCGCAAGAACACCGGGGAGCTGTTTTTT.

This chain joins TRBV14 and TRBJ2-1; D uncertain. The germline V gene has CDR1 SGHDN and CDR2 FVKESK. The CDR3 has 15 residues. Trimming cost V 2 bases and J 7 bases, with 15 bases left between them. This CDR3 reads CASSQRLDHENEQFF. The CDR3 DNA follows: TGTGCCAGCAGCCAACGGCTGGACCATGAGAATGAGCAGTTCTTC.

V usage is TRBV5-1 and J usage is TRBJ2-4, with D possibly being TRBD2 (5 bases). Trimming stripped 0 bases from V and 0 bases from J, with 10 bases between. This CDR3 contains 16 residues. Germline lookup yields CDR1 SGHRS and CDR2 YFSETQ. CDR3 DNA: TGCGCCAGCAGCTTGGATGGGAGTGCAGCCAAAAACATTCAGTACTTC. Translation gives CASSLDGSAAKNIQYF.

The J gene is TRBJ2-5, the V gene TRBV10-2; D is possibly TRBD1 (5 bases). Germline V CDR1 and CDR2: WSHSY, SAAADI. Trimming removed 6 bases from V and 5 bases from J, with 19 bases in between. CDR3 size: 15 residues. The CDR3: CASSGPEKGLETQYF. As DNA, the CDR3 is TGCGCCAGCAGCGGCCCGGAGAAGGGGCTGGAGACCCAGTACTTC.